This TCR beta chain originates from a study of cytomegalovirus exposure and HLA in healthy donors. With 60 Vbeta and 13 Jbeta primers, the PCR was carried out. TCRdb's table, derived via immunoSEQ multiplex PCR, lists solely in-frame clones and lacks some. In the table there are hundreds of thousands of clones, approximately 80% of which are singletons. This sequence was found in a man younger than 45 in good health and CMV-seronegative. Sequenced: PBMCs.

Here the CDR3 reads CASAGQSFNYGYTF. In DNA, the CDR3 is TGCGCCAGCGCGGGACAGTCCTTTAACTATGGCTACACCTTC. This chain joins TRBV4-1 and TRBJ1-2; TRBD1 matches 7 bases. Losses at the gene ends were 8 bases for V and 1 base for J; bases not matched to a gene: 7. Germline CDR1 MGHRA, CDR2 YSYEKL. The CDR3 has 14 amino acids.